This T cell receptor (beta chain) is from a study of shared clonotypes between healthy human individuals. Overall study context: A donor's plate count was three for CD4 naive and three for CD4 memory; CD8 naive had two and CD8 memory one.

Cells designated naive CD8 were CD45RO-negative and were positively selected for CCR7, with terminally differentiated effector memory CD45RA+ cells excluded. V dropped 0 bases and J dropped 3 bases, with 9 bases sitting between them. The CDR3 sequence is 14 residues long. CDR1 and CDR2 from the germline V gene are LNHNV and YYDKDF (reference sequence). Every subset's genomic DNA went evenly onto several immunoSEQ plates. Clones were read by immunoSEQ multiplex PCR, and TCRdb kept only the in-frame ones, dropping some. The sample lists roughly 2,000,000 clones, about 94% occurring once. Material: naive CD8+ T cells sorted from blood. The receptor's source is a man aged 18 to 35 in good health. The chain joins TRBV15 to TRBJ2-7; tentative D call: TRBD2 (5 bases). The CDR3: CATSRDRGDYEQYF. CDR3 in DNA: TGTGCCACCAGCAGAGATCGGGGAGACTACGAGCAGTACTTC.